Each of the 28 T cell receptor beta chains below was sequenced from the same sample in a study of spatial heterogeneity in lung cancer. In TCRdb, the 5' RACE reads were re-called with MiXCR into one record per CDR3 protein. The data hold under 20,000 distinct CDR3 sequences, with 4.5% to 7% observed a single time. Time point noted: sample taken at primary tumor resection. Study observations and caveats: For expanded intratumoral alpha and beta TCRs, counts tracked tumor mutation counts.

These receptors have no identified antigens. The specimen was lung tumor tissue, collected at surgery. The receptors stem from a female donor with early-stage non-small cell lung cancer.

There are many counts of this clonotype. The chain carries TRBV20-1 and TRBJ2-1; unclear D gene. The V gene lost 1 base and the J gene lost 6 bases, with 7 bases spanning the gap. This CDR3 is built from 12 residues. The germline V gene encodes CDR1 DFQATT and CDR2 SNEGSKA (reference sequence). The CDR3 loop is CSARGTLNEQFF. The DNA of the CDR3 is TGCAGTGCTAGAGGGACGCTCAATGAGCAGTTCTTC.

By share of the sample, this clonotype is medium-sized. This sequence joins TRBV6-6 and TRBJ1-2; perhaps TRBD1 as D (5 bases). The V gene lost 4 bases and the J gene lost 8 bases, with 11 bases spanning the gap. The CDR3 length is 12 residues. Germline V gene sequence: CDR1 MNHNY, CDR2 SVGAGI (reference sequence). This CDR3 reads CASSSPGGGYTF. CDR3 DNA: TGTGCCAGCAGTTCCCCTGGGGGGGGCTACACCTTC.

V and J are TRBV5-1 and TRBJ2-3; possible D gene TRBD1, 5 bases. CDR1 and CDR2 (germline): SGHRS, YFSETQ. The germline V and J ends were trimmed by 4 bases and 4 bases, with 16 bases remaining between them. CDR3 length: 15 amino acids. The DNA for the CDR3 is TGCGCCAGCAGCCCAGACAGTGGTGACCCAGATACGCAGTATTTT. It is translated as CASSPDSGDPDTQYF.

The chain combines TRBV6-2 or TRBV6-3 with TRBJ2-1; D possibly uses TRBD1 or TRBD2 (5 bases each). The CDR3 runs to 13 residues. The V gene's germline CDR1 is MNHEY and CDR2 SVGEGT. V was cut by 6 bases and J by 2 bases, with 8 bases left in between. CDR3 amino acids: CASSPGPYNEQFF. The DNA of the CDR3 is TGTGCCAGCAGCCCGGGACCCTACAATGAGCAGTTCTTC.

With regard to this clonotype: A read error may explain this, as a much larger clone is one base away. Because it lacks the conserved phenylalanine or tryptophan at the end, this CDR3 is likely a read error. The rearrangement joins TRBV12-3 or TRBV12-4 to TRBJ2-1, with D uncertain. The CDR3 covers 11 residues. V lost 5 bases and J 6 bases, leaving 5 bases between the germline ends. Here the CDR3 DNA reads TGTGCCAGCAGTCGGAGCAATGAGCAGTTCCTC. As protein: CASSRSNEQFL.

There are many counts of this clonotype. V gene TRBV12-3 or TRBV12-4 combines with J gene TRBJ1-1; unclear D gene. Trimming took 5 bases from V and 3 from J, leaving 13 bases between them. This CDR3 comprises 14 residues. CDR3 region: CASSNYRRDTEAFF. The CDR3 DNA reads as TGTGCCAGCAGTAATTATCGCCGGGACACTGAAGCTTTCTTT.

This clonotype was found many times. This chain uses TRBV20-1 with TRBJ1-6; the D gene is possibly TRBD1 (6 bases). Germline-derived CDR1 and CDR2 are DFQATT and SNEGSKA (reference sequence). The CDR3 has 16 residues. The germline V and J ends were trimmed by 5 bases and 7 bases, with 21 bases remaining between them. DNA for the CDR3: TGCAGTGCTCCGGGGGCTGGCGGACAGACGAATTCACCCCTCCACTTT. Encoded protein: CSAPGAGGQTNSPLHF.

This clonotype was observed at least ten times. V is TRBV6-5 and J is TRBJ1-4; TRBD1 agrees at 9 bases. This CDR3 region has 15 residues. The V gene's germline CDR1 is MNHEY and CDR2 SVGAGI. The V gene end was trimmed by 0 bases and the J gene end by 5 bases; junction bases not matched to a gene: 1. This CDR3 is CASSYSGTGNEKLFF. The CDR3, as DNA: TGTGCCAGCAGTTACTCCGGGACAGGGAATGAAAAACTGTTTTTT.

This clonotype was counted at least ten times. The V gene is TRBV29-1, the J gene TRBJ1-2; no clear D. The CDR3 runs to 12 residues. Germline CDR1 SQVTM, CDR2 ANQGSEA. Between the trimmed V and J ends, which lost 7 bases and 2 bases, there was a span of 11 bases. The CDR3 nucleotides read TGCAGCGCCCGTCCCGACAACTATGGCTACACCTTC. This encodes CSARPDNYGYTF.

Relative to its sample, this clonotype is medium-sized. This rearrangement joins TRBV10-3 to TRBJ2-1; 9 nucleotides agree with TRBD2. Germline loops: CDR1 ENHRY, CDR2 SYGVKD. This CDR3 has 14 amino acids. J was trimmed by 9 bases and V by 4 bases; bases with no gene match: 7. The CDR3 region is CAISGLAERGEQFF. The CDR3 DNA is TGTGCCATCAGTGGACTAGCGGAAAGGGGTGAGCAGTTCTTC.

By its share, this clonotype is medium-sized. The chain has TRBV29-1 and TRBJ1-2, with D perhaps matching TRBD1 (6 bases). V lost 6 bases and J lost 1, with 12 bases in between. CDR3 length: 13 residues. Looked up from germline, CDR1 is SQVTM and CDR2 is ANQGSEA. CDR3 DNA: TGCAGCGTGATACAGGGTAATAACTATGGCTACACCTTC. Its translation: CSVIQGNNYGYTF.

The chain links TRBV15 to TRBJ1-1; D is possibly TRBD1 (5 bases). The CDR3 sequence is 15 residues long. The V end was cut by 0 bases, the J end by 4 bases, with 12 bases between. Germline CDR1 is LNHNV and CDR2 is YYDKDF (reference sequence). CDR3 sequence reads: CATSRDKQGGTEAFF. CDR3 nucleotides: TGTGCCACCAGCAGAGATAAGCAGGGCGGCACTGAAGCTTTCTTT. Complete variable domain (other parts from reference TRBV15 and TRBJ1-1): DAMVIQNPRYQVTQFGKPVTLSCSQTLNHNVMYWYQQKSSQAPKLLFHYYDKDFNNEADTPDNFQSRRPNTSFCFLDIRSPGLGDTAMYLCATSRDKQGGTEAFFGQGTRLTVV.

This clonotype was recorded at least ten times. The chain uses TRBV12-3 or TRBV12-4 and TRBJ2-1; TRBD2 agrees at 7 bases. J gave up 0 bases and V 2 bases, and 1 base lay outside the gene matches. The CDR3 is made up of 15 amino acids. The CDR3 region has the DNA TGTGCCAGCAGTTTACGCGGGAGCTCCTACAATGAGCAGTTCTTC. Its translation: CASSLRGSSYNEQFF.

This clonotype is categorized as medium-sized. This chain links TRBV9 with TRBJ2-6; TRBD2 aligns across 9 bases. Germline CDR1 reads SGDLS; CDR2 reads YYNGEE. V shed 0 bases, J shed 0 bases, and the junction held 10 bases outside the gene matches. The CDR3 extends over 20 amino acids. In nucleotides, the CDR3 is TGTGCCAGCAGCGTAGCTCCAGCGGGAGGACCGGGCTCTGGGGCCAACGTCCTGACTTTC. It encodes CASSVAPAGGPGSGANVLTF.

The table lists this clonotype with many counts. The chain joins TRBV7-2 to TRBJ1-1; D is unclear. Trimming cost V 1 base and J 4 bases, with 4 bases left between them. CDR3 length equals 12 residues. Germline V CDR1 and CDR2: SGHTA, FQGNSA. The CDR3 sequence is CASSLDRTEAFF. DNA for the CDR3: TGTGCCAGCAGCTTAGATCGCACTGAAGCTTTCTTT. Together with reference TRBV7-2 and TRBJ1-1, the CDR3 gives the full variable domain: GAGVSQSPSNKVTEKGKDVELRCDPISGHTALYWYRQSLGQGLEFLIYFQGNSAPDKSGLPSDRFSAERTGGSVSTLTIQRTQQEDSAVYLCASSLDRTEAFFGQGTRLTVV.

This clonotype was observed at least ten times. The chain uses TRBV10-2 and TRBJ1-5; D is uncertain. The CDR3 runs 13 residues. The V and J ends lost 2 bases and 4 bases respectively, with 6 bases between them. Germline assignment: CDR1 WSHSY and CDR2 SAAADI. CDR3 bases: TGCGCCAGCAGTGAGGTAGTGAATCAGCCCCAGCATTTT. Translation: CASSEVVNQPQHF.

This clonotype came up many times. The chain carries TRBV9 and TRBJ2-4, with D perhaps being TRBD1 or TRBD2 (6 bases each). Germline assignment: CDR1 SGDLS and CDR2 YYNGEE. This CDR3 is 17 amino acids long. Deletions cut 3 bases from V and 8 bases from J, with 24 bases between. The DNA of the CDR3 is TGTGCCAGCAGCGAGGGACAAGCGGGCCTAGGAGTGGACATTCAGTACTTC. The encoded protein is CASSEGQAGLGVDIQYF.

This clonotype was counted ten times or more. The rearrangement links TRBV15 to TRBJ2-5; maybe TRBD2 (7 bases). CDR3 length: 13 residues. V lost 2 bases, J lost 9 bases, and 13 bases lay in between. CDR1 is LNHNV and CDR2 is YYDKDF in the germline V gene (reference sequence). CDR3 protein: CATSRRTRGPQYF. The CDR3 DNA is TGTGCCACCAGCAGAAGGACGCGGGGGCCCCAGTACTTC.

The V gene is TRBV2, the J gene TRBJ2-3, with a possible D match to TRBD2 (6 bases). This CDR3 is 13 amino acids long. V shed 6 bases and J shed 0 bases, with 7 bases lying between them. Germline V gene lookup returns CDR1 SNHLY and CDR2 FYNNEI. The DNA for the CDR3 is TGTGCCAGCAGGCGGGACAGCACAGATACGCAGTATTTT. This gives the protein CASRRDSTDTQYF.

This clonotype was observed at least ten times. This chain joins TRBV7-9 and TRBJ2-1; 7 bases align to TRBD2. The germline V gene encodes CDR1 SEHNR and CDR2 FQNEAQ (reference sequence). J was trimmed by 9 bases and V by 6 bases; bases with no gene match: 5. CDR3 length equals 12 residues. Written as DNA, the CDR3 is TGTGCCAGCAGGGGAGGGTACGGTGAGCAGTTCTTC. It codes for CASRGGYGEQFF.

The table lists this clonotype with many counts. The chain carries TRBV5-1 and TRBJ2-7; tentative D call: TRBD1 (6 bases). Trimming left V 1 base short and J 2 bases short, with 16 bases between. The germline V gene encodes CDR1 SGHRS and CDR2 YFSETQ. The CDR3 totals 16 residues. CDR3 residues: CASSLTWDTDPYEQYF. The CDR3 nucleotides are TGCGCCAGCAGCTTGACCTGGGACACGGACCCCTACGAGCAGTACTTC.

About this clonotype: This sequence may be a read error, since a much larger clone differs from it by one base. The chain recombines TRBV2 with TRBJ1-6; unclear D gene. CDR1 is SNHLY, CDR2 FYNNEI, per germline. The CDR3 length is 15 residues. Written as DNA, the CDR3 is TGTGCCAGCAGCGGAGAAGAAGGGCATAATTCACCCCCCCACTTT. This translates into CASSGEEGHNSPPHF.

This clonotype was counted many times. The chain employs TRBV6-4 and TRBJ2-1; 7 positions match TRBD1. The CDR3 is 14 residues long. Germline CDR1 is MRHNA and CDR2 is SNTAGT. V dropped 4 bases and J dropped 8; count of bases not matched to a gene: 8. CDR3 DNA sequence: TGTGCCAGCAGTGCGACAGGGAAGGTAGATGAGCAGTTCTTC. This sequence encodes CASSATGKVDEQFF.

This clonotype has ten or more counts. The V gene is TRBV24-1, the J gene TRBJ2-1; 8 positions agree with TRBD1. V shed 8 bases and J 10 bases; nucleotides not matched to a gene: 15. Germline CDR1 is KGHDR and CDR2 is SFDVKD. This CDR3 is 15 amino acids long. CDR3 coding DNA: TGTGCCACCAACCGGCCCGGGACAGGCAATGGGGAGCAGTTCTTC. Its translation: CATNRPGTGNGEQFF.

This chain's CDR3 is CASSKMGTDNEQFF. CDR3 DNA sequence: TGTGCCAGCAGCAAAATGGGGACCGACAATGAGCAGTTCTTC. V and J are TRBV25-1 and TRBJ2-1, with D possibly being TRBD1 or TRBD2 (5 bases each). The CDR3 is 14 residues long. The V gene's germline CDR1 is MGHDK and CDR2 SYGVNS. Trimming took 6 bases from V and 5 from J, leaving 14 bases between them.

The sample holds many counts of this clonotype. The chain links TRBV10-3 to TRBJ1-2; D not resolved. V dropped 0 bases and J dropped 3 bases, with 5 bases sitting between them. The CDR3 has 13 residues. Germline assignment: CDR1 ENHRY and CDR2 SYGVKD. This CDR3 is CAISESRDYGYTF. The CDR3 DNA reads TGTGCCATCAGTGAGTCCCGGGACTATGGCTACACCTTC.

This clonotype is classed as medium-sized. J is TRBJ2-1 and V is TRBV5-6; perhaps D is TRBD1 or TRBD2 (5 bases each). V was shortened by 1 base and J by 8 bases, with 10 bases between the two germline ends. This CDR3 is built from 13 residues. Germline values: CDR1 SGHDT, CDR2 YYEEEE. The DNA of the CDR3 is TGTGCCAGCAGCTTGTGGGGGATCCATGAGCAGTTCTTC. Translated, it gives CASSLWGIHEQFF.

In its sample, this clonotype was seen many times. The gene calls are TRBV29-1 and TRBJ1-2; 11 nucleotides align to TRBD1. CDR1 and CDR2 (germline): SQVTM, ANQGSEA. V lost 6 bases to trimming and J lost 2 bases; unmatched junction nucleotides: 2. This CDR3 is 13 amino acids long. CDR3 amino acids: CSVRTGGNYGYTF. The CDR3 nucleotides are TGCAGCGTGAGGACAGGGGGCAACTATGGCTACACCTTC.